The 9 T cell receptor beta chains given below trace back to one sample, sequenced in a study of blood T cell repertoires in COVID-19. Method: immunoSEQ multiplex PCR; TCRdb's copy keeps in-frame clones and lacks some. Here the sample spans about 200,000 clones, roughly nine tenths being singletons. The sequenced sample was peripheral blood. Receptor source: a woman aged 70 to 79 with acute or convalescent COVID-19.

The genes are TRBV5-4 and TRBJ1-1; no definite D call. The CDR3 is made up of 13 amino acids. Germline V lookup: CDR1 SGHNT, CDR2 YYREEE (reference sequence). Trimming took off 2 bases at V and 4 bases at J, with 9 bases between the two ends. The CDR3 sequence is CASSFVSGTEAFF. CDR3 nucleotides: TGTGCCAGCAGCTTCGTCTCGGGCACTGAAGCTTTCTTT.

The table lists this clone with a count of one. The CDR3 bases are TGTGCCAGCAGCCCCCGACAGGGCCCCCTATACTTC. Translated: CASSPRQGPLYF. This chain joins TRBV7-3 and TRBJ2-7; 7 bases fit TRBD1. The trim removed 5 bases at V and 13 bases at J, leaving 11 bases unmatched. Germline CDR1 SGHTA, CDR2 FQGTGA. The length of the CDR3 is 12 residues.

This chain connects TRBV15 to TRBJ2-5, with D perhaps TRBD2 (6 bases). Trimming removed 1 base from V and 4 bases from J, with 13 bases in between. The CDR3 has 15 amino acids. The germline V gene encodes CDR1 LNHNV and CDR2 YYDKDF (reference sequence). The CDR3, as DNA: TGTGCCACCAGCAGAGGAGAGGGGACTGGAGAGACCCAGTACTTC. Translating it yields CATSRGEGTGETQYF.

V gene TRBV5-1 combines with J gene TRBJ1-1, with 10 bases lining up with TRBD1. This CDR3 has 15 amino acids. Unmatched junction bases numbered 5, after V lost 0 bases and J lost 6 bases. Per the germline V gene, CDR1 is SGHRS and CDR2 is YFSETQ. This chain's CDR3 is CASSLEDRGRAEAFF. In DNA, the CDR3 is TGCGCCAGCAGCTTGGAAGACAGGGGGCGGGCTGAAGCTTTCTTT. Complete variable domain (other parts from reference TRBV5-1 and TRBJ1-1): KAGVTQTPRYLIKTRGQQVTLSCSPISGHRSVSWYQQTPGQGLQFLFEYFSETQRNKGNFPGRFSGRQFSNSRSEMNVSTLELGDSALYLCASSLEDRGRAEAFFGQGTRLTVV.

This chain links TRBV5-4 with TRBJ1-4; TRBD1 might be the D (5 bases). In germline, CDR1 is SGHNT, CDR2 YYREEE (reference sequence). The ends were cut back, 3 bases at V and 8 bases at J, with 14 bases in the middle. The CDR3 consists of 14 residues. The CDR3 is CASSSPGLQEKLFF. The CDR3 DNA reads as TGTGCCAGCAGCTCTCCGGGACTCCAAGAAAAACTGTTTTTT.

This chain connects TRBV6-5 to TRBJ2-1; 10 bases agree with TRBD2. CDR1 is MNHEY, CDR2 SVGAGI, per germline. The CDR3 extends over 13 amino acids. Trimming cost V 8 bases and J 7 bases; bases outside gene matches: 5. The CDR3 spells CASASGSLNEQFF. The CDR3, as DNA: TGTGCCAGCGCTAGCGGGAGTCTAAATGAGCAGTTCTTC.

This chain joins TRBV7-9 and TRBJ2-5; 9 bases fit TRBD2. Germline V lookup: CDR1 SEHNR, CDR2 FQNEAQ (reference sequence). This CDR3 contains 17 residues. With 4 bases clipped from V and 1 base from J, the junction kept 10 bases outside the gene matches. The CDR3 DNA reads as TGTGCCAGCAGCTCCCCGCTGGCGGGAGGGCCCCAAGAGACCCAGTACTTC. Translation gives CASSSPLAGGPQETQYF. Together with reference TRBV7-9 and TRBJ2-5, the CDR3 gives the full variable domain: DTGVSQNPRHKITKRGQNVTFRCDPISEHNRLYWYRQTLGQGPEFLTYFQNEAQLEKSRLLSDRFSAERPKGSFSTLEIQRTEQGDSAMYLCASSSPLAGGPQETQYFGPGTRLLVL.

This clone showed up just a few times. The rearrangement uses TRBV5-5 and TRBJ1-1; 8 bases map to TRBD1. Trimming at V came to 1 base and at J to 0 bases, leaving 5 bases not matched to a gene. Germline CDR1 reads SGHKS; CDR2 reads YYEKEE (reference sequence). The CDR3 length is 16 residues. The CDR3 DNA sequence: TGTGCCAGCAGCTTGTCTACAGGGGGTATGAACACTGAAGCTTTCTTT. Translation gives CASSLSTGGMNTEAFF.

V is TRBV4-2 and J is TRBJ1-2; no clear D gene. Deletions cut 2 bases from V and 2 bases from J, with 3 bases between. Germline lookup yields CDR1 LGHNA and CDR2 YNFKEQ. This CDR3 is 12 amino acids long. The CDR3 sequence is CASSQSNYGYTF. DNA for the CDR3: TGTGCCAGCAGCCAAAGCAACTATGGCTACACCTTC.